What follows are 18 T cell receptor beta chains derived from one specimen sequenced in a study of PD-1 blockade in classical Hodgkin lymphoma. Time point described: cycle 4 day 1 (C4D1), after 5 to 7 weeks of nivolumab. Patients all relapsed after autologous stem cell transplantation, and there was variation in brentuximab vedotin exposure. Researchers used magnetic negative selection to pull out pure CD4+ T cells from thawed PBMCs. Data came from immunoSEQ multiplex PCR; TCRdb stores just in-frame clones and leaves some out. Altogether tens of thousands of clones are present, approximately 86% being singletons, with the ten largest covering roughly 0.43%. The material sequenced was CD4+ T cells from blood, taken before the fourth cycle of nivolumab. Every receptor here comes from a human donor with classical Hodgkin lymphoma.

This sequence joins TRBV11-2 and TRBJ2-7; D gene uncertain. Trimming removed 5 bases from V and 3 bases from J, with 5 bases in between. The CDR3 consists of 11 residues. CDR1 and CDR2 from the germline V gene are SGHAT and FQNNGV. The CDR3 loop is CASSRYYEQYF. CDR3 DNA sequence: TGTGCCAGCAGCCGGTACTACGAGCAGTACTTC.

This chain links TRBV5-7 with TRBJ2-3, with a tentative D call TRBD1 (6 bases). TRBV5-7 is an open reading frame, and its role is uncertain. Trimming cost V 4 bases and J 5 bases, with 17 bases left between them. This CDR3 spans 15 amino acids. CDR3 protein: CASSPGTLGGDTQYF. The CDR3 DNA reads TGTGCCAGCAGCCCCGGGACATTAGGCGGAGATACGCAGTATTTT.

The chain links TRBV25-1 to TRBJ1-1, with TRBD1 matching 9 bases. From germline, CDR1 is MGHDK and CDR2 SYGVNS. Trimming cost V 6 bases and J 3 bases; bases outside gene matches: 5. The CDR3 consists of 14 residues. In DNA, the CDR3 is TGTGCCAGCAGGTACAGGGGGCACGACACTGAAGCTTTCTTT. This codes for CASRYRGHDTEAFF.

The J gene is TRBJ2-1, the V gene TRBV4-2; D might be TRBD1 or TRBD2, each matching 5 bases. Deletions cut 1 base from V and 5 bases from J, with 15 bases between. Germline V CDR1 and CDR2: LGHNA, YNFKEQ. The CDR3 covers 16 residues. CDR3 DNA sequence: TGTGCCAGCAGCCAAGTACAGACCGGGACGAACAATGAGCAGTTCTTC. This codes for CASSQVQTGTNNEQFF.

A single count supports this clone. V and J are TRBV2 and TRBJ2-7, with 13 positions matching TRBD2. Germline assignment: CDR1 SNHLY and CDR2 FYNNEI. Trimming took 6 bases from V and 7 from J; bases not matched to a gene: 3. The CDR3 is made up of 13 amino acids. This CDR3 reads CASSVGLAGEQYF. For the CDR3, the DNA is TGTGCCAGCAGCGTGGGACTAGCGGGGGAGCAGTACTTC.

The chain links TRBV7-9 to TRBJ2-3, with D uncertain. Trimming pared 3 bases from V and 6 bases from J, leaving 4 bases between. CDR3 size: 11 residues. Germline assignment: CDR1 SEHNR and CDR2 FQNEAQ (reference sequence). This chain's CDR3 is CASSFTDTQYF. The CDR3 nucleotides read TGTGCCAGCAGCTTTACGGATACGCAGTATTTT.

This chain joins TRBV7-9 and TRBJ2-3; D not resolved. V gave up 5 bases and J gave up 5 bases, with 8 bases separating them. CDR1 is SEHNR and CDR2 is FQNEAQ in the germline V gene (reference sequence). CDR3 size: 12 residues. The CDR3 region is CASSPARDTQYF. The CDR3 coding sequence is TGTGCCAGCAGCCCGGCCCGAGATACGCAGTATTTT.

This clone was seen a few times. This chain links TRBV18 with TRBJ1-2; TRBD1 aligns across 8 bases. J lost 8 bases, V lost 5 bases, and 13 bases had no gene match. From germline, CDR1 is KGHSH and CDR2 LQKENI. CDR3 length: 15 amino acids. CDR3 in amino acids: CASSSTPGQVSGYTF. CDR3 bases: TGTGCCAGCTCATCTACCCCGGGACAGGTTAGCGGCTACACCTTC. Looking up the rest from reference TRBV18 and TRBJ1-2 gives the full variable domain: NAGVMQNPRHLVRRRGQEARLRCSPMKGHSHVYWYRQLPEEGLKFMVYLQKENIIDESGMPKERFSAEFPKEGPSILRIQQVVRGDSAAYFCASSSTPGQVSGYTFGSGTRLTVV.

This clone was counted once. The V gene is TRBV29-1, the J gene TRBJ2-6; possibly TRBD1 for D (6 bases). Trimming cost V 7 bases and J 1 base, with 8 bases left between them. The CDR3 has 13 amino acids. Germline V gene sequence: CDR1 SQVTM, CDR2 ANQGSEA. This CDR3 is CSGGQSGANVLTF. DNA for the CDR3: TGCAGCGGTGGACAGTCTGGGGCCAACGTCCTGACTTTC. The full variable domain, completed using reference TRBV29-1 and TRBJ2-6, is SAVISQKPSRDICQRGTSLTIQCQVDSQVTMMFWYRQQPGQSLTLIATANQGSEATYESGFVIDKFPISRPNLTFSTLTVSNMSPEDSSIYLCSGGQSGANVLTFGAGSRLTVL.

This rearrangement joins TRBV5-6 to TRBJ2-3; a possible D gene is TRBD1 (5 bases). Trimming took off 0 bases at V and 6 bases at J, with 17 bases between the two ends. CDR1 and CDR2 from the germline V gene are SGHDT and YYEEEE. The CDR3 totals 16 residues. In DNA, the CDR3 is TGTGCCAGCAGCTTGGGGACACCTTTGTCGTGGGATACGCAGTATTTT. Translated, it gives CASSLGTPLSWDTQYF.

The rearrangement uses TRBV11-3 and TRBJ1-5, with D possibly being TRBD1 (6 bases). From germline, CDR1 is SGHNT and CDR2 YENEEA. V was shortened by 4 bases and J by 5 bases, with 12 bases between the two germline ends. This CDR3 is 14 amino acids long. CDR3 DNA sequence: TGTGCCAGCAGCTCAAGGGGGGGGTATCAGCCCCAGCATTTT. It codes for CASSSRGGYQPQHF.

CDR3 region: CASSYSSSGSSYEQYF. CDR3 nucleotide sequence: TGTGCCAGCAGTTACTCGTCGAGCGGGTCCTCCTACGAGCAGTACTTC. The gene calls are TRBV6-5 and TRBJ2-7, with a possible D match to TRBD2 (6 bases). Per germline, CDR1 MNHEY and CDR2 SVGAGI. V lost 0 bases to trimming and J lost 0 bases, with 12 bases between them. CDR3 length: 16 amino acids.

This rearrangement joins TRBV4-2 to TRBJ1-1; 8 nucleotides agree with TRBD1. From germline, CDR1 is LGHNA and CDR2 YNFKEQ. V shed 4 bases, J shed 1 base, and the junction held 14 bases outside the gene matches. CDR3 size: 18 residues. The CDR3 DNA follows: TGTGCCAGCAGCCCCAAACGCTTTCCGGACAGGGAGAACACTGAAGCTTTCTTT. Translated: CASSPKRFPDRENTEAFF.

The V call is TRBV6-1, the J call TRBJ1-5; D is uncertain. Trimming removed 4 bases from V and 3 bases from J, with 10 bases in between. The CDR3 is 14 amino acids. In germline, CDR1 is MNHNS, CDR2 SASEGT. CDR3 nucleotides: TGTGCCAGCAGTGTGACCAGTACCAATCAGCCCCAGCATTTT. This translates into CASSVTSTNQPQHF.

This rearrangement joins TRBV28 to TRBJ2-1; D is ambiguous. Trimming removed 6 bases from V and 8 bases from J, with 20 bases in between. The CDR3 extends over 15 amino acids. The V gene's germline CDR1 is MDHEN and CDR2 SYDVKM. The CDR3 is CASRRRPRILDEQFF. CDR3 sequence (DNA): TGTGCCAGCAGGCGCCGGCCAAGGATTTTAGATGAGCAGTTCTTC.

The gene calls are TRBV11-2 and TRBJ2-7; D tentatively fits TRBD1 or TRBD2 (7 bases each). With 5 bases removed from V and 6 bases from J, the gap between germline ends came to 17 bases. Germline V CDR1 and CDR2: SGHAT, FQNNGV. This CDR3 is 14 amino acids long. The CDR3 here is CASSQRQGGIEQYF. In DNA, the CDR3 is TGTGCCAGCAGCCAACGACAGGGAGGGATCGAGCAGTACTTC.

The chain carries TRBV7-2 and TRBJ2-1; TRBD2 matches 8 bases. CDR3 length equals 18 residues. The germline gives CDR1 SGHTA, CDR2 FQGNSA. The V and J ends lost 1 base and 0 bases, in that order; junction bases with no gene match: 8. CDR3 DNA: TGTGCCAGCAGCTTAGTTTCGGGCGGGGGGAGCTCCTACAATGAGCAGTTCTTC. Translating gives CASSLVSGGGSSYNEQFF. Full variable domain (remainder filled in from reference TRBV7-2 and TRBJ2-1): GAGVSQSPSNKVTEKGKDVELRCDPISGHTALYWYRQSLGQGLEFLIYFQGNSAPDKSGLPSDRFSAERTGGSVSTLTIQRTQQEDSAVYLCASSLVSGGGSSYNEQFFGPGTRLTVL.

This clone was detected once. The CDR3 protein is CATIRTALGADTQYF. In DNA form, the CDR3 reads TGTGCCACGATCCGGACAGCCCTAGGGGCAGATACGCAGTATTTT. The V call is TRBV6-5, the J call TRBJ2-3; TRBD1 might be the D (6 bases). The CDR3 is 15 residues long. Trimming pared 10 bases from V and 4 bases from J, leaving 21 bases between. Germline V gene lookup returns CDR1 MNHEY and CDR2 SVGAGI.